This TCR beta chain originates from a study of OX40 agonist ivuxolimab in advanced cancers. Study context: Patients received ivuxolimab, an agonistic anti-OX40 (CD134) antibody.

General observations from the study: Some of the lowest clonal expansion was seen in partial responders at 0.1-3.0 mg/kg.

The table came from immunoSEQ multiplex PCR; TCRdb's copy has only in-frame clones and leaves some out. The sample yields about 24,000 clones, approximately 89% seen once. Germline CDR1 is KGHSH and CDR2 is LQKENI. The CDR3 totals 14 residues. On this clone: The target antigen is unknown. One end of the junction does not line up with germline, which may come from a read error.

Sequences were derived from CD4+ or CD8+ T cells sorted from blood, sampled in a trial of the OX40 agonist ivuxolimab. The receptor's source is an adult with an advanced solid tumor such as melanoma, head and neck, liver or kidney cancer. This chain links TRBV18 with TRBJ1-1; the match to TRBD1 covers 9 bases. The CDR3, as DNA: TGTGCCAGCTCCCCACAGGGGGCAAAGGGTGAAGCTTTCTTT. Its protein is CASSPQGAKGEAFF.